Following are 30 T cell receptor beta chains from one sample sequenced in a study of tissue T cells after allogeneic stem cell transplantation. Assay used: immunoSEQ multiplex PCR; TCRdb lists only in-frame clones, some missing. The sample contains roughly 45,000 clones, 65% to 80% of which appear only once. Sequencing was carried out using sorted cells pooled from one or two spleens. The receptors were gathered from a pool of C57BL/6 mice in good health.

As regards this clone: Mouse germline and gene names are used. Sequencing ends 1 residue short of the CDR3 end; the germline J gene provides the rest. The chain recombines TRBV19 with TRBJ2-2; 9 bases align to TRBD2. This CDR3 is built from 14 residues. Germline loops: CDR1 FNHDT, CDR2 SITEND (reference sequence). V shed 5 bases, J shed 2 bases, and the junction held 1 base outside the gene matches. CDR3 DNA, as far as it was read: TGTGCCAGCAGACTGGGGGGCAACACCGGGCAGCTCTAC. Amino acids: CASRLGGNTGQLY. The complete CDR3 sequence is CASRLGGNTGQLYF.

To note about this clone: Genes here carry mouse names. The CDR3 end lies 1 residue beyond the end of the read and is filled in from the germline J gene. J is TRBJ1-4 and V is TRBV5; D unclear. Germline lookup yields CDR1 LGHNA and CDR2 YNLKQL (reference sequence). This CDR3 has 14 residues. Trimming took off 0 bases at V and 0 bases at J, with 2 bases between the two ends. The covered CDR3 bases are TGTGCCAGCAGCCAAGATATTTCCAACGAAAGATTATTT. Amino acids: CASSQDISNERLF. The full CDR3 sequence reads CASSQDISNERLFF.

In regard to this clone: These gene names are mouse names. CDR3 loop: CAWRSGTGHNERLFF. The part of the CDR3 DNA that was read is TGTGCCTGGAGGTCCGGGACAGGACACAACGAAAGATTATTT. This sequence joins TRBV31 and TRBJ1-4; 8 bases agree with TRBD1. The CDR3 end is not reached by the read, which stops 1 residue before it; the germline J gene fills it in. The V gene end was trimmed by 3 bases and the J gene end by 4 bases; junction bases not matched to a gene: 7. Germline V gene data show CDR1 as GKSSPN and CDR2 as SITVG. The CDR3 runs 15 residues.

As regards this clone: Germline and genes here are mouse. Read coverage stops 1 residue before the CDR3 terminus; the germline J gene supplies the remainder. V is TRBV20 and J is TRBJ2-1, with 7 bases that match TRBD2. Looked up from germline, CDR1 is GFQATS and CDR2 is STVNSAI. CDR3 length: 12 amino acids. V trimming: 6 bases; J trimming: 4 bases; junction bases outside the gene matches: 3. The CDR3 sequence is CGARGGYAEQFF. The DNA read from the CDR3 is TGTGGTGCCCGGGGGGGATATGCTGAGCAGTTC.

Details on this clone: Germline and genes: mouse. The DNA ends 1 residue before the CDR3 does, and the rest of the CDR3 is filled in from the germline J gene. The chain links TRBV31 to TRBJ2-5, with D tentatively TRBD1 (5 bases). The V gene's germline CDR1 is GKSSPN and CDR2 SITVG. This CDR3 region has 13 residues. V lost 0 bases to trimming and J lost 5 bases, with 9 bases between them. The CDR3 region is CAWSLRGGDTQYF. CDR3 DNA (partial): TGTGCCTGGAGTCTAAGGGGAGGAGACACCCAGTAC.

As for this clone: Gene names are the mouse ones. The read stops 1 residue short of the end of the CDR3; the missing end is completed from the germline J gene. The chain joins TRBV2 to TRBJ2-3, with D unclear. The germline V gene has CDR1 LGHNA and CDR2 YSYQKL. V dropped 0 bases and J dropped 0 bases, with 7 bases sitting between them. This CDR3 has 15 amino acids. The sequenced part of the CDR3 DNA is TGTGCCAGCAGCCAAGACAGAAATAGTGCAGAAACGCTGTAT. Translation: CASSQDRNSAETLY. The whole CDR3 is CASSQDRNSAETLYF.

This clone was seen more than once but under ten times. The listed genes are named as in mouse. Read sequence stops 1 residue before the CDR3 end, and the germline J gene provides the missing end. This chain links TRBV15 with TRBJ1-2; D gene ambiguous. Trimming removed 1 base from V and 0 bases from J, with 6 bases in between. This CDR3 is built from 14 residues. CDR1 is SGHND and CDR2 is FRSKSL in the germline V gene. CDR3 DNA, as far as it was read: TGTGCCAGCAGTTTAGAACAGACAAACTCCGACTACACC. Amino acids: CASSLEQTNSDYT. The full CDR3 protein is CASSLEQTNSDYTF.

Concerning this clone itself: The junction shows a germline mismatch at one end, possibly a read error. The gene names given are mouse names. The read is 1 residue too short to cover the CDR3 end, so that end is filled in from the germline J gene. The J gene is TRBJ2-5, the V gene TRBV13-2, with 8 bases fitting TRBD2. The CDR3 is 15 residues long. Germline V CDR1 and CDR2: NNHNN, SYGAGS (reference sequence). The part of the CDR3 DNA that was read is TGTGCCAGCGGTGATGCTAACTGGGGGCAAGACGCCCAGTAC. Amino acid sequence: CASGDANWGQDAQY. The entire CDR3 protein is CASGDANWGQDAQYF.

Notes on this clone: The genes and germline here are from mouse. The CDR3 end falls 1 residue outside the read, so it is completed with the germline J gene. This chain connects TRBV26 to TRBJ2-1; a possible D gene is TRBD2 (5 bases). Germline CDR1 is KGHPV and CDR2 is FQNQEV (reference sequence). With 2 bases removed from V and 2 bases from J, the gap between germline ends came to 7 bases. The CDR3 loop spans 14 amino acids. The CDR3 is CASSLNGDYAEQFF. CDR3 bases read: TGTGCCAGCAGTCTGAATGGGGACTATGCTGAGCAGTTC.

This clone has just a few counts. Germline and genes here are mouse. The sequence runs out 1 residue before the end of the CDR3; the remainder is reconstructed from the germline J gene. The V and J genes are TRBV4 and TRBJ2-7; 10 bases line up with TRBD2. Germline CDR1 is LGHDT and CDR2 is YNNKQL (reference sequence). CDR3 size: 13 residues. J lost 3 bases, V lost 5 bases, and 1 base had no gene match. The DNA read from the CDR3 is TGTGCCAGCAGCCGACTGGGGGGCTATGAACAGTAC. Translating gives CASSRLGGYEQY. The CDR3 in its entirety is CASSRLGGYEQYF.

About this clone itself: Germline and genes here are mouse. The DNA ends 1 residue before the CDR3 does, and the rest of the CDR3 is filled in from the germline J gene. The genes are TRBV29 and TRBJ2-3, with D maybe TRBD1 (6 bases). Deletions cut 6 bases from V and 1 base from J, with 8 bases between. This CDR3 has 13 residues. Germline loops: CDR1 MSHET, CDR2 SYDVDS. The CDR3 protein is CASSPGGAETLYF. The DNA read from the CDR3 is TGTGCTAGCAGCCCAGGGGGTGCAGAAACGCTGTAT.

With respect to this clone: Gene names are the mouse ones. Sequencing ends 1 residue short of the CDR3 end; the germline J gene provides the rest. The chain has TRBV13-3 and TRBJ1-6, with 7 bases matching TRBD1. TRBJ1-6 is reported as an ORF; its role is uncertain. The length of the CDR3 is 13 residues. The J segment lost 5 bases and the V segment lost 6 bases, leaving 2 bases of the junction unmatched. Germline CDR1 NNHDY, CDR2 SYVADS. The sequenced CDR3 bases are TGTGCCAGCACCCAGGGGGATAATTCGCCCCTCTAC. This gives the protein CASTQGDNSPLY. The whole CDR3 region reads CASTQGDNSPLYF.

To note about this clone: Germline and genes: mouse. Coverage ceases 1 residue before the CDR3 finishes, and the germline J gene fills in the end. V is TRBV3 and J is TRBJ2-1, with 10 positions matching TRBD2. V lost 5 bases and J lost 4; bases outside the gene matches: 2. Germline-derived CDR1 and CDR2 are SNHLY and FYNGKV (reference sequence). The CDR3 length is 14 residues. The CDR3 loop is CASSRLGGYAEQFF. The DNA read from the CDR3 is TGTGCCAGCAGCCGACTGGGGGGATATGCTGAGCAGTTC.

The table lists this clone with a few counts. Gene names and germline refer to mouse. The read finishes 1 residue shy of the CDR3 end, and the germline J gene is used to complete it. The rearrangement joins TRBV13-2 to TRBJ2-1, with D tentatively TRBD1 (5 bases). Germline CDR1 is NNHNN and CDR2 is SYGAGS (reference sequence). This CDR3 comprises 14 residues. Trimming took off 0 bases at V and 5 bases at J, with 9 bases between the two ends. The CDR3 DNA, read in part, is TGTGCCAGCGGTGATGCAGGGTGGGATGCTGAGCAGTTC. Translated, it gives CASGDAGWDAEQF. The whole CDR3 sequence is CASGDAGWDAEQFF.

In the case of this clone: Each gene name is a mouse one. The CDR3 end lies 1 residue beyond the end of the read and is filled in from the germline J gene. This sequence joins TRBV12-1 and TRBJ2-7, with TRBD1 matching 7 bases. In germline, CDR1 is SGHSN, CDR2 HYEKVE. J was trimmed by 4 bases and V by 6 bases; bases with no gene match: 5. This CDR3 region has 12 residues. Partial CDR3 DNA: TGTGCCAGCGCGGACAGGTTTTATGAACAGTAC. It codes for CASADRFYEQY. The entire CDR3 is CASADRFYEQYF.

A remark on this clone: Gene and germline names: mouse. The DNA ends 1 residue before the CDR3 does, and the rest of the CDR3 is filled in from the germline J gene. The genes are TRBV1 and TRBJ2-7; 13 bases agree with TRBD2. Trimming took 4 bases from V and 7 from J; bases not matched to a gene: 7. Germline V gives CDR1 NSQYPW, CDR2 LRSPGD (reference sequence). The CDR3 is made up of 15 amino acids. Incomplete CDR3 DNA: TGCACCTGCAGTGGACCGGGACTGGGGGGGGGAGAACAGTAC. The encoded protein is CTCSGPGLGGGEQY. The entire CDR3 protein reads CTCSGPGLGGGEQYF.

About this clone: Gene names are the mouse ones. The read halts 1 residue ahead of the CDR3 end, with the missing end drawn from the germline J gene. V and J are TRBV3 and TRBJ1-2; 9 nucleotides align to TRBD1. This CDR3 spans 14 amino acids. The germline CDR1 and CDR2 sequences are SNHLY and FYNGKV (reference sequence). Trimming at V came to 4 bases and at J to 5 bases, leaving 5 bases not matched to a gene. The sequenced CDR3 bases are TGTGCCAGCAGCTCACAGGGGGCGGGGTCCGACTACACC. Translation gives CASSSQGAGSDYT. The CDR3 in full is CASSSQGAGSDYTF.

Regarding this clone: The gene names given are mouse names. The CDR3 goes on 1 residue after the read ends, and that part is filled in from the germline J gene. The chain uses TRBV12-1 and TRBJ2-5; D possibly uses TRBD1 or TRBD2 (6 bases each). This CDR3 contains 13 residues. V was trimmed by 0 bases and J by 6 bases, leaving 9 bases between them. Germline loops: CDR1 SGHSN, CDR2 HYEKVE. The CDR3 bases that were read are TGTGCCAGCTCTCTCCCGGGGGCCGACACCCAGTAC. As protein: CASSLPGADTQY. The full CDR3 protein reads CASSLPGADTQYF.

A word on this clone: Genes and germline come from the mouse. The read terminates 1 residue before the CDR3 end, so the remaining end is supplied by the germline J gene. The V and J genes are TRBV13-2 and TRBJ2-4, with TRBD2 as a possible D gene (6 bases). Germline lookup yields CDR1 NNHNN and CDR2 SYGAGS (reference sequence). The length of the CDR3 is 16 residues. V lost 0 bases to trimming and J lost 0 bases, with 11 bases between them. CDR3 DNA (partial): TGTGCCAGCGGTGATGCCGGCTGGGGTAGTCAAAACACCTTGTAC. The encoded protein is CASGDAGWGSQNTLY. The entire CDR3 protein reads CASGDAGWGSQNTLYF.

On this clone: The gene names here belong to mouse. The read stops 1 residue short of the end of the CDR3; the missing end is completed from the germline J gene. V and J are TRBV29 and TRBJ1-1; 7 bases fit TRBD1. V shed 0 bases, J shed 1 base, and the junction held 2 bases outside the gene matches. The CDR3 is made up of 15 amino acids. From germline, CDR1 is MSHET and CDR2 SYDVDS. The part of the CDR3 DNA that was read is TGTGCTAGCAGTTTATCGGGACAGAAAAACACAGAAGTCTTC. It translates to CASSLSGQKNTEVF. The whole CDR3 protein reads CASSLSGQKNTEVFF.

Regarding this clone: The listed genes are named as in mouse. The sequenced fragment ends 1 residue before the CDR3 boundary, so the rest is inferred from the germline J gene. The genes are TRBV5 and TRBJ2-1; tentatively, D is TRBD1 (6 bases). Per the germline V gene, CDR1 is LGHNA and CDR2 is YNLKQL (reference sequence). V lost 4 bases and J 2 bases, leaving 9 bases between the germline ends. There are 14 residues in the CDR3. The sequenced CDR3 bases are TGTGCCAGCAGCCGGACAGACTACTATGCTGAGCAGTTC. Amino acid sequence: CASSRTDYYAEQF. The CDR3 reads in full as CASSRTDYYAEQFF.

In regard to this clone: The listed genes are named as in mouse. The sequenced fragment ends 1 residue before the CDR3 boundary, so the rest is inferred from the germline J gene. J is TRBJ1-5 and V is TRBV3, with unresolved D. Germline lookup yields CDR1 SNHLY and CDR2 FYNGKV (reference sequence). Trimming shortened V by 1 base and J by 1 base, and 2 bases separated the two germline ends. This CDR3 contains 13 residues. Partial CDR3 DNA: TGTGCCAGCAGCTTAGGCAACAACCAGGCTCCGCTT. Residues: CASSLGNNQAPL. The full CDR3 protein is CASSLGNNQAPLF.

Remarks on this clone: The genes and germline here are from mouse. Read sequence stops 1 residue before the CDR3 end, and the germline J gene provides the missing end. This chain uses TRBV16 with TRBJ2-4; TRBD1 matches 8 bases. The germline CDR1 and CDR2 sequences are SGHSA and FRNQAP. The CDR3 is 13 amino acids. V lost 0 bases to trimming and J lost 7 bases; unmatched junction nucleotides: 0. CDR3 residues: CASSLEQGDTLYF. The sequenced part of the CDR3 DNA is TGTGCAAGCAGCTTAGAACAGGGGGACACCTTGTAC.

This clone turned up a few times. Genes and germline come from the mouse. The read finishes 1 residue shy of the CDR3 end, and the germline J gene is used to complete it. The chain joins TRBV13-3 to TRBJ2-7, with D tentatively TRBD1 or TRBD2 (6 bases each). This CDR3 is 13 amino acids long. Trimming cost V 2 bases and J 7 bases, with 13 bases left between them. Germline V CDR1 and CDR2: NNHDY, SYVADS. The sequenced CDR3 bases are TGTGCCAGCAGTGAGGGACAAGGGGGGGAACAGTAC. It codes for CASSEGQGGEQY. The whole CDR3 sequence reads CASSEGQGGEQYF.

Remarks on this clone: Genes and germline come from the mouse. The DNA read from the CDR3 is TGTGCCAGCAGCTTTACCGGGACAGGGGACACAGAAGTCTTC. It yields the protein CASSFTGTGDTEVF. The CDR3 in full is CASSFTGTGDTEVFF. The chain links TRBV4 to TRBJ1-1; 10 bases align to TRBD1. From the germline J gene comes the end of the CDR3, since the read stops 1 residue before it. After removal of 4 bases from V and 3 bases from J, the junction contained 5 bases not matched to a gene. The V gene's germline CDR1 is LGHDT and CDR2 YNNKQL (reference sequence). The length of the CDR3 is 15 residues.

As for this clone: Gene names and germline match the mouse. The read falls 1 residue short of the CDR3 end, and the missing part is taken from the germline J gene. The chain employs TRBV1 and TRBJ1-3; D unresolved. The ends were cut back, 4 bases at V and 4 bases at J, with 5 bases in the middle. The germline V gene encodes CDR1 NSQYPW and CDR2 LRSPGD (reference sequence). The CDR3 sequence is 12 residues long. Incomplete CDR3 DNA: TGCACCTGCAGTGGGACCGGAAATACGCTCTAT. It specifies CTCSGTGNTLY. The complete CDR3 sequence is CTCSGTGNTLYF.

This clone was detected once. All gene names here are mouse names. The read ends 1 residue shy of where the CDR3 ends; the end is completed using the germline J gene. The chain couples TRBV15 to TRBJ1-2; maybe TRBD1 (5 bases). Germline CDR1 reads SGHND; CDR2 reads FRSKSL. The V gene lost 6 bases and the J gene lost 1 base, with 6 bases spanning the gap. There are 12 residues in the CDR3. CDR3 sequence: CASRRGNSDYTF. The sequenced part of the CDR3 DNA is TGTGCCAGCAGGAGGGGAAACTCCGACTACACC.

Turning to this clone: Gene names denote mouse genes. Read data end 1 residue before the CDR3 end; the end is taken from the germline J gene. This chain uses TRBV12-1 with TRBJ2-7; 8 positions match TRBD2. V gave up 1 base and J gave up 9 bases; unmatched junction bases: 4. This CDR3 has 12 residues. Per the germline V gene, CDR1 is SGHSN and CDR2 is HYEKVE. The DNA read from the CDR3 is TGTGCCAGCTCTCTTTTGGGGGGGGTACAGTAC. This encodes CASSLLGGVQY. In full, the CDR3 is CASSLLGGVQYF.

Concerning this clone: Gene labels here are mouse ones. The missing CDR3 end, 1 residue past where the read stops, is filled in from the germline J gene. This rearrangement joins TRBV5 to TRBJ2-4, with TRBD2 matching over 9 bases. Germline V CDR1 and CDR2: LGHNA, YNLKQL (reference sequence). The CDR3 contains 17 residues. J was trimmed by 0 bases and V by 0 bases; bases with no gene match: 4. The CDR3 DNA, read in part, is TGTGCCAGCAGCCAAGACTGGACTGGGGTCAGTCAAAACACCTTGTAC. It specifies CASSQDWTGVSQNTLY. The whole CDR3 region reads CASSQDWTGVSQNTLYF.

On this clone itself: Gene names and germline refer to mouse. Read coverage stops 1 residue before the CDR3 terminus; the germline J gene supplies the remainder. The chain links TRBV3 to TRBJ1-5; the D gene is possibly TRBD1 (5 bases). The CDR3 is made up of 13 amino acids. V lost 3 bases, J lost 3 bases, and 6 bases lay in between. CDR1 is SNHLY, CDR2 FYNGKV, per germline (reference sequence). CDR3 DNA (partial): TGTGCCAGCAGCTTTGACAGCAACCAGGCTCCGCTT. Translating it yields CASSFDSNQAPL. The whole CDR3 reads CASSFDSNQAPLF.